These 22 T cell receptor beta chains came from one sample sequenced in a study of blood T cells in healthy people across ages. Sample-barcoded 5' priming and a J-beta primer mix drove a second PCR of about 6 to 12 cycles. TCRdb re-called the 5' RACE reads through MiXCR, storing one row per CDR3 protein. The sample gives fewer than 900,000 distinct CDR3 sequences, approximately 35% of which show up once; over 10% is in the top ten. What was sequenced was blood. The receptors were gathered from a man aged 18 to 29 in good health.

The chain has TRBV12-3 or TRBV12-4 and TRBJ2-5, with unresolved D. This CDR3 has 13 amino acids. The V gene lost 6 bases and the J gene lost 5 bases, with 13 bases spanning the gap. CDR3 region: CASRPGPRETQYF. In DNA, the CDR3 is TGTGCCAGCAGACCCGGACCGAGGGAGACCCAGTACTTC.

This clonotype has ten or more counts. The chain has TRBV10-3 and TRBJ2-3; D is perhaps TRBD1 (5 bases). CDR3 length: 18 amino acids. The germline V gene encodes CDR1 ENHRY and CDR2 SYGVKD. V lost 6 bases and J lost 2, with 24 bases in between. Here the CDR3 DNA reads TGTGCCATCAGGGCTCCCCGCCTGGACAATTTATACACAGATACGCAGTATTTT. Its protein product is CAIRAPRLDNLYTDTQYF.

This clonotype was counted many times. The chain combines TRBV29-1 with TRBJ1-2, with TRBD1 identical over 7 bases. With V trimmed by 1 base and J by 3 bases, 5 bases remained unmatched. The CDR3 sequence is 14 residues long. CDR1 and CDR2 (germline): SQVTM, ANQGSEA. CDR3 region: CSVEVPGTDYGYTF. CDR3 bases: TGCAGCGTTGAAGTCCCCGGGACAGACTATGGCTACACCTTC.

This chain joins TRBV7-2 and TRBJ1-3; 8 nucleotides agree with TRBD1. The CDR3 runs to 17 residues. After removal of 1 base from V and 0 bases from J, the junction contained 5 bases not matched to a gene. Germline V gives CDR1 SGHTA, CDR2 FQGNSA. Here the CDR3 DNA reads TGTGCCAGCAGCTTAGGGGGACAGGTCGGCTCTGGAAACACCATATATTTT. Translating it yields CASSLGGQVGSGNTIYF.

V and J are TRBV18 and TRBJ1-3; D call uncertain. Germline-derived CDR1 and CDR2 are KGHSH and LQKENI. This CDR3 comprises 16 residues. The V end was cut by 2 bases, the J end by 4 bases, with 15 bases between. The CDR3 here is CASSPNLGSVGNTIYF. The CDR3 DNA reads TGTGCCAGCTCACCAAATTTAGGGAGCGTCGGAAACACCATATATTTT.

The CDR3 here is CASSLVGQDTDTQYF. The CDR3 DNA reads TGTGCCAGCAGCTTAGTAGGCCAGGACACAGATACGCAGTATTTT. V gene TRBV7-9 combines with J gene TRBJ2-3; D call uncertain. CDR1 is SEHNR and CDR2 is FQNEAQ in the germline V gene (reference sequence). Trimming removed 1 base at V and 2 bases at J, with 10 bases between. The CDR3 length is 15 residues. The whole variable domain, remainder taken from reference TRBV7-9 and TRBJ2-3, is DTGVSQNPRHKITKRGQNVTFRCDPISEHNRLYWYRQTLGQGPEFLTYFQNEAQLEKSRLLSDRFSAERPKGSFSTLEIQRTEQGDSAMYLCASSLVGQDTDTQYFGPGTRLTVL.

The rearrangement joins TRBV12-3 or TRBV12-4 to TRBJ2-3; D ambiguous. The CDR3 extends over 15 amino acids. V lost 6 bases and J 4 bases, leaving 17 bases between the germline ends. The CDR3 sequence: CASSPILTTPDTQYF. DNA of the CDR3: TGTGCCAGCAGCCCGATTCTGACCACCCCAGATACGCAGTATTTT.

This clonotype has a handful of counts. The chain carries TRBV6-1 and TRBJ1-1; unclear D gene. CDR1 and CDR2 (germline): MNHNS, SASEGT. V was clipped by 7 bases and J by 3 bases, with 6 bases between them. The CDR3 runs to 11 residues. The CDR3 region is CASISYTEAFF. The CDR3 DNA follows: TGTGCCAGCATAAGTTACACTGAAGCTTTCTTT.

The V and J genes are TRBV28 and TRBJ2-3; 9 nucleotides agree with TRBD2. From germline, CDR1 is MDHEN and CDR2 SYDVKM. This CDR3 is 16 amino acids long. The V segment lost 1 base and the J segment 4 bases; nucleotides outside the gene matches: 6. The CDR3 loop reads CASSLFGGGAADTQYF. CDR3 coding DNA: TGTGCCAGCAGTTTATTTGGCGGGGGGGCAGCAGATACGCAGTATTTT.

This rearrangement joins TRBV20-1 to TRBJ2-1; 8 positions match TRBD2. V lost 0 bases, J lost 3 bases, and 10 bases stayed unmatched. The CDR3 spans 17 residues. Germline values: CDR1 DFQATT, CDR2 SNEGSKA (reference sequence). The CDR3 spells CSARDLEAGGLYNEQFF. CDR3 coding DNA: TGCAGTGCTAGAGATCTCGAGGCGGGGGGCCTCTACAATGAGCAGTTCTTC.

This chain connects TRBV7-2 to TRBJ2-1, with 10 bases aligning to TRBD1. Germline values: CDR1 SGHTA, CDR2 FQGNSA. The CDR3 sequence is 13 residues long. With V trimmed by 5 bases and J by 7 bases, 2 bases remained unmatched. CDR3 in amino acids: CASSGTGVNEQFF. The CDR3 nucleotides are TGTGCCAGCAGCGGGACAGGGGTTAATGAGCAGTTCTTC.

This clonotype occurred once. A much larger clone differs by one base, so this may be a read error. The V gene is TRBV20-1, the J gene TRBJ2-4; TRBD1 is a possible D gene (6 bases). The CDR3 is 14 residues long. From germline, CDR1 is DFQATT and CDR2 SNEGSKA (reference sequence). CDR3 sequence: CSAGDPDRQNIQYF. CDR3 sequence (DNA): TGCAGTGCTGGAGATCCGGACAGACAAAACATTCAGTACTTC.

The chain joins TRBV25-1 to TRBJ2-1, with D possibly being TRBD2 (6 bases). Trimming pared 2 bases from V and 13 bases from J, leaving 21 bases between. The CDR3 spans 15 residues. Looked up from germline, CDR1 is MGHDK and CDR2 is SYGVNS. CDR3 amino acids: CASSEQAGPRETQFF. CDR3 coding DNA: TGTGCCAGCAGTGAACAGGCAGGCCCCCGGGAGACCCAGTTCTTC.

This sequence joins TRBV5-1 and TRBJ2-2; TRBD1 might be the D (6 bases). CDR3 length: 16 residues. Trimming removed 4 bases from V and 5 bases from J, with 18 bases in between. The germline gives CDR1 SGHRS, CDR2 YFSETQ. CDR3 in DNA: TGCGCCAGCAGCATCCCTTCAGGGGCGCGGACCGGGGAGCTGTTTTTT. This sequence encodes CASSIPSGARTGELFF. The full variable domain, with the rest looked up from reference TRBV5-1 and TRBJ2-2, is KAGVTQTPRYLIKTRGQQVTLSCSPISGHRSVSWYQQTPGQGLQFLFEYFSETQRNKGNFPGRFSGRQFSNSRSEMNVSTLELGDSALYLCASSIPSGARTGELFFGEGSRLTVL.

The sample holds a few counts of this clonotype. The chain joins TRBV6-5 to TRBJ1-1, with 9 bases aligning to TRBD1. This CDR3 spans 15 amino acids. Per germline, CDR1 MNHEY and CDR2 SVGAGI. The junction had 2 bases not matched to a gene; V was cut back by 2 bases and J by 1 base. The CDR3 here is CASSYGTGQNTEAFF. The CDR3 DNA follows: TGTGCCAGCAGTTACGGGACAGGGCAGAACACTGAAGCTTTCTTT.

This clonotype was observed at least ten times. The chain uses TRBV4-1 and TRBJ2-7; D not certain. Germline values: CDR1 MGHRA, CDR2 YSYEKL. Trimming took off 4 bases at V and 3 bases at J, with 10 bases between the two ends. This CDR3 spans 13 amino acids. CDR3: CASSPTAGYEQYF. The DNA for the CDR3 is TGCGCCAGCAGCCCCACAGCAGGCTACGAGCAGTACTTC.

This clonotype was seen once. The chain recombines TRBV25-1 with TRBJ2-1, with TRBD2 identical over 8 bases. J was trimmed by 3 bases and V by 6 bases; bases with no gene match: 10. Germline lookup yields CDR1 MGHDK and CDR2 SYGVNS. This CDR3 has 16 amino acids. CDR3: CASRAIEAGDYNEQFF. CDR3 bases: TGTGCCAGCAGGGCGATTGAAGCGGGAGACTACAATGAGCAGTTCTTC.

This clonotype has ten or more counts. The V call is TRBV20-1, the J call TRBJ1-4; D uncertain. The CDR3 runs 12 residues. V shed 3 bases and J shed 8 bases, with 10 bases lying between them. Germline lookup yields CDR1 DFQATT and CDR2 SNEGSKA (reference sequence). CDR3 amino acids: CSASLYGEKLFF. DNA for the CDR3: TGCAGTGCTAGTCTCTACGGGGAAAAACTGTTTTTT.

The chain has TRBV12-3 or TRBV12-4 and TRBJ1-1; the match to TRBD1 covers 8 bases. The CDR3 is 16 amino acids. J was trimmed by 1 base and V by 0 bases; bases with no gene match: 4. DNA for the CDR3: TGTGCCAGCAGTTTAGCGTGGGGGACAGGGAACACTGAAGCTTTCTTT. This codes for CASSLAWGTGNTEAFF.

V is TRBV4-3 and J is TRBJ2-1, with 7 bases lining up with TRBD1. This CDR3 contains 15 residues. CDR1 is LGHNA and CDR2 is YSLEER in the germline V gene. The V gene end was trimmed by 1 base and the J gene end by 9 bases; junction bases not matched to a gene: 9. As DNA, the CDR3 is TGCGCCAGCAGCCAAGGCGTCGGGACAGCCTCTGAGCAGTTCTTC. As protein: CASSQGVGTASEQFF.

This clonotype was recorded a few times. Being one base from a much bigger clone, this may be a read error. The V and J genes are TRBV4-3 and TRBJ2-3; 7 bases line up with TRBD1. Germline CDR1 LGHNA, CDR2 YSLEER. The CDR3 sequence is 15 residues long. The CDR3 sequence: CASSQARKGTDMQYF. In nucleotides, the CDR3 is TGCGCCAGCAGCCAAGCTAGGAAGGGGACAGATATGCAGTATTTT.

The chain couples TRBV5-4 to TRBJ2-7; 9 bases match TRBD2. The CDR3 spans 14 residues. From germline, CDR1 is SGHNT and CDR2 YYREEE (reference sequence). The J segment lost 7 bases and the V segment lost 0 bases, leaving 5 bases of the junction unmatched. CDR3: CASSLGLAGSEQYF. The CDR3 DNA reads TGTGCCAGCAGCTTGGGGCTAGCGGGGTCTGAGCAGTACTTC.